The rows below give T cell receptor beta chains drawn from one sample of a study of neurological immune-mediated disorders. TCRdb analysed the 5' RACE reads with MiXCR anew, one entry per CDR3 protein. Of tens of thousands of distinct CDR3 sequences in the sample, more than 4.5% were seen once. The source material was CD4+ T cells from blood. These receptors were obtained from a man aged 18 to 30 in good health. Each CDR3 is given with its conserved first and last residue.

j_gene: TRBJ2-5; v_gene: TRBV4-2; CDR3aa: CASSQDRETQYF
j_gene: TRBJ1-2; v_gene: TRBV5-1; CDR3aa: CASSRTDSGYTF
j_gene: TRBJ2-5; v_gene: TRBV20-1; CDR3aa: CSARDSLAVETQYF
j_gene: TRBJ2-2; v_gene: TRBV5-1; CDR3aa: CASRRDRAETGELFF
j_gene: TRBJ1-2; v_gene: TRBV20-1; CDR3aa: CSASPGYGYTF
j_gene: TRBJ2-1; v_gene: TRBV13; CDR3aa: CASRKLASGGVSSYNEQFF
j_gene: TRBJ1-2; v_gene: TRBV7-9; CDR3aa: CASSSTPRRGYTF
j_gene: TRBJ2-5; v_gene: TRBV10-2; CDR3aa: CASSALTGKPTLRETQYF
j_gene: TRBJ1-4; v_gene: TRBV29-1; CDR3aa: CSVATSNEKLFF
j_gene: TRBJ1-2; v_gene: TRBV9; CDR3aa: CASSATGGDYGYTF
j_gene: TRBJ1-2; v_gene: TRBV12-3/TRBV12-4; CDR3aa: CASSLEDMGYGYTF
j_gene: TRBJ1-1; v_gene: TRBV10-3; CDR3aa: CAISLTGKTEAFF
j_gene: TRBJ2-5; v_gene: TRBV20-1; CDR3aa: CSARVTGGSKTQYF
j_gene: TRBJ1-2; v_gene: TRBV20-1; CDR3aa: CSVKDYYGYTF
j_gene: TRBJ1-6; v_gene: TRBV5-1; CDR3aa: CASSWGPAIGSPLHF
j_gene: TRBJ1-2; v_gene: TRBV9; CDR3aa: CASNRDADYGYTF
j_gene: TRBJ1-5; v_gene: TRBV7-2; CDR3aa: CASSLRGVQPQHF